These 17 T cell receptor beta chains were sequenced from one sample in a study of chemoradiotherapy in HPV16-positive cancers. The assay was immunoSEQ multiplex PCR, and TCRdb's table has in-frame clones only and misses some. The table has about 32,000 clones, about 91% seen once; the top ten hold around 5%. The source was blood, collected from a patient who underwent chemoradiotherapy. The receptors here all came from a human donor with HPV-associated anogenital cancer.

The chain couples TRBV20-1 to TRBJ2-5, with 8 bases that match TRBD2. CDR1 is DFQATT, CDR2 SNEGSKA, per germline (reference sequence). This CDR3 has 11 amino acids. V lost 7 bases and J lost 5; bases outside the gene matches: 3. The CDR3 DNA reads TGCAGTGGGACTAGCTCGGAGACCCAGTACTTC. Its protein product is CSGTSSETQYF.

This clone was detected once. The chain carries TRBV21-1 and TRBJ1-3. TRBV21-1 is shown as a pseudogene. CDR3 length: 15 residues. DNA for the CDR3: TGTGCCAGCAGCAAAGAGGGAGCGACGGAAACCACCATATATTTT. Translation: CASSKEGATETTIYF.

This CDR3 is CASSIQGWTEAFF. The CDR3 DNA reads TGTGCCAGTAGTATACAGGGTTGGACTGAAGCTTTCTTT. The chain couples TRBV19 to TRBJ1-1; TRBD1 is a possible D gene (5 bases). Trimming removed 2 bases at V and 5 bases at J, with 9 bases between. This CDR3 comprises 13 residues. CDR1 is LNHDA, CDR2 SQIVND, per germline (reference sequence).

The CDR3 bases are TGTGCCAGCAAAACATTTGGGGGAACTAATGAAAAACTGTTTTTT. It is translated as CASKTFGGTNEKLFF. The rearrangement joins TRBV6-1 to TRBJ1-4; a weak D match, TRBD1 (5 bases). The CDR3 sequence is 15 residues long. Trimming cost V 7 bases and J 1 base, with 13 bases left between them. Looked up from germline, CDR1 is MNHNS and CDR2 is SASEGT.

The gene calls are TRBV27 and TRBJ2-3, with TRBD2 as a possible D gene (6 bases). The CDR3 runs to 15 residues. V was shortened by 2 bases and J by 3 bases, with 12 bases between the two germline ends. The germline gives CDR1 MNHEY, CDR2 SMNVEV (reference sequence). In DNA, the CDR3 is TGTGCCAGCAGTTTAGGGGGAGGTCGGACAGATACGCAGTATTTT. It specifies CASSLGGGRTDTQYF.

The chain is built from TRBV6-6 and TRBJ2-1; D is uncertain. Trimming removed 6 bases from V and 9 bases from J, with 9 bases in between. The CDR3 sequence is 11 residues long. Per germline, CDR1 MNHNY and CDR2 SVGAGI (reference sequence). CDR3 amino acids: CASRTRSEQFF. CDR3 DNA: TGTGCCAGCAGAACGAGGAGTGAGCAGTTCTTC.

The chain couples TRBV12-5 to TRBJ2-3, with a weak D call TRBD1 (5 bases). The CDR3 is 13 amino acids. Looked up from germline, CDR1 is LGHNT and CDR2 is FRNRAP. V lost 3 bases, J lost 1 base, and 5 bases lay in between. The CDR3 region has the DNA TGTGCTAGTGGTTTAGGGGGCACAGATACGCAGTATTTT. This translates into CASGLGGTDTQYF.

The chain joins TRBV7-9 to TRBJ2-2; D is uncertain. The CDR3 length is 9 residues. The V end was cut by 4 bases, the J end by 14 bases, with 5 bases between. Germline V CDR1 and CDR2: SEHNR, FQNEAQ (reference sequence). The CDR3 DNA follows: TGTGCCAGCAGCTCTGAACTGTTTTTT. Translated, it gives CASSSELFF.

The chain couples TRBV7-8 to TRBJ2-3; the match to TRBD2 covers 12 bases. V lost 5 bases, J lost 9 bases, and 12 bases stayed unmatched. CDR3 length: 16 residues. Germline V lookup: CDR1 SGHVS, CDR2 FQNEAQ. In nucleotides, the CDR3 is TGTGCCAGCAGCCCCACCACTAGCGGGGGGACAGGAACGCAGTATTTT. Translation: CASSPTTSGGTGTQYF.

The chain combines TRBV6-5 with TRBJ1-5; 7 positions agree with TRBD1. CDR3 size: 12 residues. The junction had 6 bases not matched to a gene; V was cut back by 9 bases and J by 7 bases. CDR1 is MNHEY, CDR2 SVGAGI, per germline. The CDR3 loop is CASGDSLQPQHF. The CDR3 nucleotides are TGTGCCAGTGGGGACAGTCTGCAGCCCCAGCATTTT.

The V call is TRBV11-2, the J call TRBJ1-6; possibly TRBD1 for D (5 bases). The CDR3 totals 14 residues. Germline V CDR1 and CDR2: SGHAT, FQNNGV. Trimming removed 5 bases from V and 5 bases from J, with 10 bases in between. CDR3 loop: CASSIIRDNSPLHF. Written as DNA, the CDR3 is TGTGCCAGCAGCATCATCAGGGATAATTCACCCCTCCACTTT.

This clone was found a few times. The chain is built from TRBV4-1 and TRBJ2-3, with a possible D match to TRBD1 (6 bases). The CDR3 is 15 amino acids. CDR1 and CDR2 from the germline V gene are MGHRA and YSYEKL. V lost 2 bases and J lost 1, with 10 bases in between. The CDR3 nucleotides are TGCGCCAGCAGCCAATGGGCAGGGGGCACAGATACGCAGTATTTT. This translates into CASSQWAGGTDTQYF.

In its sample, this clone was seen once. This chain connects TRBV28 to TRBJ1-3, with 8 bases matching TRBD1. CDR1 is MDHEN and CDR2 is SYDVKM in the germline V gene. The CDR3 contains 15 residues. Unmatched junction bases numbered 3, after V lost 5 bases and J lost 0 bases. The CDR3 bases are TGTGCCAGCAGTAATGACAGGGGCTCTGGAAACACCATATATTTT. Translated: CASSNDRGSGNTIYF.

CDR3 region: CAISAGDTEAFF. For the CDR3, the DNA is TGTGCCATCAGTGCCGGGGACACTGAAGCTTTCTTT. This chain connects TRBV10-3 to TRBJ1-1; no clear D. The germline V gene encodes CDR1 ENHRY and CDR2 SYGVKD. Deletions cut 4 bases from V and 3 bases from J, with 6 bases between. The CDR3 sequence is 12 residues long.

The chain couples TRBV21-1 to TRBJ1-1; the table's D call, TRBD1, was not checked against the DNA. TRBV21-1 constitutes a pseudogene. The CDR3 totals 15 residues. In DNA, the CDR3 is TGTGCCAGCAGCAAAAATCGGACAGAAAACACTGAAGCTTTCTTT. This codes for CASSKNRTENTEAFF.

This clone was found once. The chain is built from TRBV9 and TRBJ1-6; D gene unclear. Germline V gene data show CDR1 as SGDLS and CDR2 as YYNGEE. This CDR3 is 13 amino acids long. V was trimmed by 2 bases and J by 3 bases, leaving 3 bases between them. The CDR3 coding sequence is TGTGCCAGCAGCGTGAACTATAATTCACCCCTCCACTTT. It yields the protein CASSVNYNSPLHF.

The rearrangement joins TRBV5-6 to TRBJ2-5; no definite D call. CDR3 length equals 14 residues. Germline V gene sequence: CDR1 SGHDT, CDR2 YYEEEE. The V end was cut by 5 bases, the J end by 3 bases, with 14 bases between. CDR3 sequence: CASSFKGREETQYF. CDR3 nucleotide sequence: TGTGCCAGCAGTTTTAAGGGTAGGGAAGAGACCCAGTACTTC. The full variable domain, with the rest looked up from reference TRBV5-6 and TRBJ2-5, is DAGVTQSPTHLIKTRGQQVTLRCSPKSGHDTVSWYQQALGQGPQFIFQYYEEEERQRGNFPDRFSGHQFPNYSSELNVNALLLGDSALYLCASSFKGREETQYFGPGTRLLVL.